This T cell receptor (beta chain) is from a study of shared clonotypes between healthy human individuals. Points from the study as a whole: How much donors shared clonotypes was expected to be affected by sequencing depth. Large sequencing depth failed to make sorted-subset sequencing complete, rarefaction showed.

Germline CDR1 and CDR2: ENHRY and SYGVKD. CDR3 length: 15 residues. J was trimmed by 0 bases and V by 2 bases; bases with no gene match: 0. On this clone: Its antigen is unknown.

Assay: immunoSEQ multiplex PCR; the TCRdb copy retains only in-frame clones and omits some. In the table there are some 550,000 clones, 95% to 98% of which are singletons. The chain has TRBV10-3 and TRBJ2-2; 7 bases match TRBD2. What was sequenced was naive CD4+ T cells sorted from blood. The subset denotes: CD45RA+ positively selected. This TCR was sampled from a woman aged 25 to 39 in good health. The CDR3 loop is CAISEREANTGELFF. The CDR3 DNA follows: TGTGCCATCAGTGAGCGGGAGGCGAACACCGGGGAGCTGTTTTTT.